What follows is one T cell receptor beta chain and its context. The specificity of this receptor is unknown. Qualities for individual bases were not recorded, and no much larger clone is one base off. Taken from cysteine to phenylalanine, the CDR3 has 15 residues. Left in the record is the CDR3 DNA by itself, 45 bases read in frame from the first base. V sheds 0 bases and J sheds 9 bases, leaving 12 bases between their ends. The germline V gene supplies CDR1 ENHRY and CDR2 SYGVKD. The treatment or condition label here, explained by the study, means: in vitro stimulation with specific CMV peptide epitopes to enrich CMV-specific T cells. This entry is derived from a study of T cell repertoires in cytomegalovirus infection (dated by TCRdb to the late 2010s). Some background on the complete study: Peptide stimulations targeted recently identified HLA-C-restricted CMV epitopes, whose presentation resists viral immunomodulation, together with well-studied HLA-B-restricted epitopes. Donor HLA type was relevant to the analysis, because carriage of CMV infection together with the matching HLA type was indicated by public TCR beta signatures.

The full study reports these points: In the ex vivo response, HLA-C-restricted CMV-specific TCR beta clonotypes were dominant, and in two of eight donors the single most frequent clonotype came from this HLA-C-restricted group. Cumulative frequency of public TCR beta family members discriminated carriers of CMV infection plus the relevant HLA type in this cohort and an independent approximately 370-donor cohort.

TCRdb names Illumina HiSeq 1500 as the instrument used. TCRdb ran its own pipeline on the public reads, namely fastp trimming at Q25 and MiXCR clone calling, and kept in-frame beta chains. Every distinct CDR3 protein forms one entry, paired with its most common genes and DNA. Recorded for this sample are approximately 270,000 distinct CDR3 sequences; about 20% of them occurred a single time. The ten largest clones represent about 21% of the sample. The sequence came from a human donor in good health (CMV status not recorded). Some clones in this sample may be carry-over from other donors' samples. Recombination joined TRBV10-3 with TRBJ1-6; the D gene cannot be named for sure. The sequences come from cultured PBMCs, collected from culture after CMV antigen stimulation. The CDR3 reads as follows: CAISESPILVSPLHF. The nucleotide sequence reads as follows: TGTGCCATCAGTGAGTCTCCCATTCTGGTTTCACCCCTCCACTTT.